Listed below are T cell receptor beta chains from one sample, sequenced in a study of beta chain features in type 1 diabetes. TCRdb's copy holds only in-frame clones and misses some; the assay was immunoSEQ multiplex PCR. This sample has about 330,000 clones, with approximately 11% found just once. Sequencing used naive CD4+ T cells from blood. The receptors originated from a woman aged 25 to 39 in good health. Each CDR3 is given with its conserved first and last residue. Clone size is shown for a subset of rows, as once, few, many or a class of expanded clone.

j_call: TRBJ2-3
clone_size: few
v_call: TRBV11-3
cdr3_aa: CASSSSRDVQYF

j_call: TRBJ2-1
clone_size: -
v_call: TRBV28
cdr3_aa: CASTSGGLASNEQFF

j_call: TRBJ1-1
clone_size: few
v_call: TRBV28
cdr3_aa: CASSLNTPMNTEAFF

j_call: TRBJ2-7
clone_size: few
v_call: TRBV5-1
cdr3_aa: CASSLEEVGEQYF

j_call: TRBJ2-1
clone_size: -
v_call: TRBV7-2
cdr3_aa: CATPLGGSYNEQFF

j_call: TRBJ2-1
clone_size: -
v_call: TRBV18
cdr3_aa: CASSPLSGSDNEQFF

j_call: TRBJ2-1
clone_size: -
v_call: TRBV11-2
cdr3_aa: CASSLGQGVNEQFF

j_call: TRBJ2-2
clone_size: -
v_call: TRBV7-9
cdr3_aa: CASSPPGTRNTGELFF

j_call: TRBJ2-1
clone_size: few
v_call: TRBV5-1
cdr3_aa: CASSYSASSYNEQFF

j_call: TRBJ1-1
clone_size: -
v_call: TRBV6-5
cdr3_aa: CASSYRQFGEAFF

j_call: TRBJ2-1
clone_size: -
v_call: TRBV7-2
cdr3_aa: CASSSTWGQGAFF

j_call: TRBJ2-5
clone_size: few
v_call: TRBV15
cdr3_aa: CATSRTSGRMETQYF

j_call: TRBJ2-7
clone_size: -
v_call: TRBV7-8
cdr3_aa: CASSLIGSGKQYF

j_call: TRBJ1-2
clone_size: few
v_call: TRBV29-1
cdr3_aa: CSVGGAGAQGGYTF

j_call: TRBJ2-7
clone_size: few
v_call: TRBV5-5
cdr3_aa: CASSLPLAGGRYEQYF

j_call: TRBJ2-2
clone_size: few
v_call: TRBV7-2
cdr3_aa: CASSLASLRELFF

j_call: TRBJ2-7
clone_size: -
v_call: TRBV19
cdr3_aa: CASSAGDTSSYEQYF

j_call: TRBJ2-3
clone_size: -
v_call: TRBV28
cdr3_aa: CASSLYQGSTDTQYF

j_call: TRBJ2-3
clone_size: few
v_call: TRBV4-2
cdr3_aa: CASSQDDGLGGVTDTQYF

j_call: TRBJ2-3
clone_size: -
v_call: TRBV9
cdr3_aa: CASSVGPSSSGTDTQYF

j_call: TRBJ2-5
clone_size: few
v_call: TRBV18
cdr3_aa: CASSPGTAQETQYF

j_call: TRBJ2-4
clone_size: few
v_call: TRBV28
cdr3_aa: CASSLWDGTGLSDIQYF

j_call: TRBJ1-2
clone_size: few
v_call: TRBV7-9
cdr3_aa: CASSLRTGGKDGYTF

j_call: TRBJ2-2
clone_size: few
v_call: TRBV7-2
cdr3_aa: CASSSGQGITGELFF

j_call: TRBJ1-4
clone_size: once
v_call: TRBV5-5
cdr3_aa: CASSLRLANEKLFF

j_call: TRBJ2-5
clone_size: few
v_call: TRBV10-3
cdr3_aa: CAISVGGAQETQYF

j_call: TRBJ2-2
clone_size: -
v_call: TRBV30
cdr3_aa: CAWSWGAGELFF

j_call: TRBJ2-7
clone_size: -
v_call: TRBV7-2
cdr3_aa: CASSPRTSTYEQYF